Sequencing of this T cell receptor beta chain was carried out in a study of blood T cells in healthy people across ages. Regarding the study as a whole: Estimates drawn from one million T cells were deemed to understate diversity. Across samples, TCR beta diversity tracked strongly with naive T cell percentage. Greater diversity and more naive CD4+ cells were seen in long-lived donors than in aged donors.

Each sample had at least 6.5 million PBMCs isolated. Primed by a sample-barcoded 5' primer and a J-beta primer mix, a second PCR proceeded for about 6 to 11 cycles. Each CDR3 protein is one row after TCRdb ran MiXCR on the 5' RACE reads. Of over 1,500,000 distinct CDR3 sequences in the sample, 39% were seen once. This CDR3 is 14 amino acids long. V was shortened by 6 bases and J by 8 bases, with 19 bases between the two germline ends. As regards this clonotype: Its target is unknown.

The chain links TRBV12-3 or TRBV12-4 to TRBJ1-2, with a tentative D call TRBD1 (6 bases). Sequenced input: blood. The sequence was collected from a human donor in good health. The CDR3 DNA reads TGTGCCAGCAGGCGGGACATGTCCTATGGGGGCTACACCTTC. Amino acid sequence: CASRRDMSYGGYTF.